This T cell receptor beta chain emerged from a study of regulatory T cells in long-lasting Graves disease. Across the whole study: Patients met the persistent Graves' disease definition after over 5 years of antithyroid drugs with positive TSH receptor antibodies.

In building TCR beta libraries, iRepertoire HTBI primers were used together with Arm-PCR of CDR3 regions. One entry per CDR3 protein results from TCRdb running MiXCR on the multiplex PCR reads. The repertoire has 500,000 to 800,000 distinct CDR3 sequences, approximately 31% of them found once; the top ten carry around 42%. In regard to this clonotype: As yet, its antigen is unknown.

Sample time point: persistent/refractory GD, antithyroid drugs over 5 years with positive TRAb. From PBMCs, RNA was extracted and then used to make the TCR library. Trimming removed 2 bases at V and 1 base at J, with 8 bases between. In germline, CDR1 is GTSNPN, CDR2 SVGIG (reference sequence). CDR3 length: 13 amino acids. Whole-study results and caveats: Persistent disease showed a preference for TRBV28, TRBJ1-2 and TRBJ2-5. Small numbers of samples may have cut accuracy.

The chain recombines TRBV30 with TRBJ2-5; no firm D call. The sequences come from peripheral blood mononuclear cells (PBMCs), collected when the disease was refractory, from a patient treated with antithyroid drugs. This clonotype was sampled from a female donor with Graves disease. The CDR3 coding sequence is TGTGCCTGGAGTTTGGGTAGCCAAGAGACCCAGTACTTC. Protein product: CAWSLGSQETQYF.